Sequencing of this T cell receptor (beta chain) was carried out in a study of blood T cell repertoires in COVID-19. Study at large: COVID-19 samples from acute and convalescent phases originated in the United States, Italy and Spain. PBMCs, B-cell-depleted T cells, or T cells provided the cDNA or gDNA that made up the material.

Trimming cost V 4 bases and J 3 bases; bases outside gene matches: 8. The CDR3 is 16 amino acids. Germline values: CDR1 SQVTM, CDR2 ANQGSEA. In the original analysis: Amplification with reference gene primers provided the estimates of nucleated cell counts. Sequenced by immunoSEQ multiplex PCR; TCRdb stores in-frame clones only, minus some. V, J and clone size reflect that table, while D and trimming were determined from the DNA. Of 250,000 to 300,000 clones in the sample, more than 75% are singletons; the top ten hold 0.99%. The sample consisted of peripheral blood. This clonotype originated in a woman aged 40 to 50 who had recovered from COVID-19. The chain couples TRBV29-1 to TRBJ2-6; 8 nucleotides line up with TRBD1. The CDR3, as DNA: TGCAGCGTTGGGGGCAGGGGGCGAGGTGGGGCCAACGTCCTGACTTTC. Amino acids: CSVGGRGRGGANVLTF.